The present T cell receptor beta chain was sequenced within a study of CD8 T cells in ankylosing spondylitis. General observations from the study: Enrichment of disease-linked clones was reportedly significant in matched ankylosing spondylitis synovial fluid. The study identified a TCR beta motif of under ten highly homologous variants that appeared characteristic of ankylosing spondylitis blood. Peripheral blood held disease-linked clones only at relatively low frequency, and these were CD8+.

Trimming stripped 0 bases from V and 3 bases from J, with 9 bases between. Germline V lookup: CDR1 MNHNS, CDR2 SASEGT. The CDR3 totals 15 residues. This clonotype has a count of ten or more. Its antigen is still unknown. The authors made TCR beta libraries by quantitative 5'-RACE with molecular barcodes. TCRdb ran MiXCR on the 5' RACE reads and lists one entry per CDR3 protein. The sample includes about 460,000 distinct CDR3 sequences, 5.3% of them seen just once. The clonotype comes from a male donor with ankylosing spondylitis. The J gene is TRBJ1-5, the V gene TRBV6-1; D remains unclear. What was sequenced was blood, either unsorted or a sorted T cell fraction (not recorded which). The CDR3: CASSEARLFNQPQHF. Here the CDR3 DNA reads TGTGCCAGCAGTGAAGCGCGACTTTTCAATCAGCCCCAGCATTTT.